The following is a T cell receptor beta chain sequence with its context. Sequencing used immunoSEQ multiplex PCR; TCRdb keeps in-frame clones, though not all of them. This table holds around 83,000 clones, around 92% found once. V was shortened by 7 bases and J by 2 bases, with 9 bases between the two germline ends. The CDR3 covers 12 residues. From germline, CDR1 is MDHEN and CDR2 SYDVKM. This sample is drawn from a study of technical replicates of blood from a few donors. Input material: T cells isolated from PBMCs. The chain links TRBV28 to TRBJ2-7; D is undetermined. The TCR sequence derives from a human donor in good health. Some clones in this sample may be carry-over from other donors' samples. This CDR3 reads CASTKFPYEQYF. The CDR3 nucleotides read TGTGCCAGCACTAAATTCCCCTACGAGCAGTACTTC.